This TCR beta chain was recorded in a study of Tregs in tolerant kidney transplant recipients. Thawed PBMCs were FACS-sorted into unstimulated CD4+CD25+CD127- regulatory T cells, CD4+CD25- non-regulatory cells, CD4 and CD8 cells. The CDR3 contains 15 residues. CDR1 and CDR2 (germline): ENHRY, SYGVKD. Trimming cost V 7 bases and J 0 bases; bases outside gene matches: 5. The protocol was immunoSEQ multiplex PCR, while the TCRdb copy is restricted to in-frame clones and leaves out a portion. The sample yields about 100,000 clones, around 91% seen once. Study findings and constraints: Expanding Tregs on activated donor B cells appeared to best identify donor-specific TCRbeta clones. Validation in larger populations is needed because few patients were studied.

Note on this clone: As yet, its antigen is unknown.

V and J are TRBV10-3 and TRBJ2-2; TRBD1 aligns across 7 bases. The sequenced sample was CD4+ T cells from blood, obtained before the transplant. This TCR was sampled from a human donor who received a combined kidney and bone marrow transplant. CDR3 amino acids: CAINRDSANTGELFF. The CDR3 DNA sequence: TGTGCCATCAATAGGGACAGCGCGAACACCGGGGAGCTGTTTTTT.